This T cell receptor beta chain was obtained from a study of T cell responses to AZD1222 COVID-19 vaccine. Study-wide results and caveats: Unmutated regions of variants are reportedly targeted by nearly half of spike-specific TCRs. Regions 160-218 and 743-854 dominated among vaccine-associated CD4 TCRs spanning spike. At study baseline, merely five or six AZD1222 recipients were seropositive.

Repertoires were generated with immunoSEQ multiplex PCR, while TCRdb's copy carries only in-frame clones and drops some. The data show 83,000 or so clones, approximately 90% seen once. Germline-derived CDR1 and CDR2 are SGHTA and FQGNSA. This CDR3 is built from 16 residues. J gave up 5 bases and V 5 bases, and 11 bases lay outside the gene matches. It was second doses at about 4 or about 12 weeks that were pooled. To note about this clone: Antigen: not known.

The chain is built from TRBV7-2 and TRBJ2-7; the match to TRBD2 covers 11 bases. Sample: peripheral blood, taken 28 days after the second AZD1222 dose. This clonotype originated in an adult who received the AZD1222 COVID-19 vaccine. Here the CDR3 reads CASSLTSSSGRDEQYF. The CDR3 DNA reads as TGTGCCAGCAGCCTAACGTCGAGTAGCGGGAGGGACGAGCAGTACTTC.